The 20 T cell receptor beta chains presented below share a single source sample, sequenced in a study of tumour-infiltrating T cells in Burkitt lymphoma. Clones were sequenced by immunoSEQ multiplex PCR, and TCRdb holds only the in-frame ones, with some missing. Among around 1,400 clones listed, around 15% were seen once. Material: tumor tissue. Source of these receptors: a human donor with Burkitt lymphoma.

A remark on this clone: The CDR3 end shows no conserved phenylalanine or tryptophan, and so a read error is likely. The V gene is TRBV29-1, the J gene TRBJ1-3; tentative D call: TRBD1 (6 bases). Trimming cost V 4 bases and J 6 bases, with 19 bases left between them. CDR3 length: 15 residues. CDR1 SQVTM and CDR2 ANQGSEA come from the germline V gene. The DNA of the CDR3 is TGCAGCGTTGTTTCGTCTCATAACAGGGAAAACACCATATATGTT. Its translation is CSVVSSHNRENTIYV.

The CDR3 reads CASRARQGHGNQPQHF. The CDR3 nucleotides read TGTGCCAGCAGGGCTAGACAGGGTCATGGCAATCAGCCCCAGCATTTT. The rearrangement uses TRBV2 and TRBJ1-5, with 7 positions matching TRBD1. V trimming: 6 bases; J trimming: 2 bases; junction bases outside the gene matches: 10. Per germline, CDR1 SNHLY and CDR2 FYNNEI. There are 16 residues in the CDR3. Together with reference TRBV2 and TRBJ1-5, the CDR3 gives the full variable domain: EPEVTQTPSHQVTQMGQEVILRCVPISNHLYFYWYRQILGQKVEFLVSFYNNEISEKSEIFDDQFSVERPDGSNFTLKIRSTKLEDSAMYFCASRARQGHGNQPQHFGDGTRLSIL.

J is TRBJ2-2 and V is TRBV29-1; possible D gene TRBD2, 7 bases. This CDR3 contains 13 residues. In germline, CDR1 is SQVTM, CDR2 ANQGSEA. Trimming pared 7 bases from V and 8 bases from J, leaving 17 bases between. The CDR3 here is CSANRGAGGELFF. In nucleotides, the CDR3 is TGCAGCGCTAACCGGGGGGCAGGTGGGGAGCTGTTTTTT.

About this clone itself: The final CDR3 position lacks the conserved phenylalanine or tryptophan, pointing to a likely read error. The rearrangement links TRBV19 to TRBJ1-3; D gene unclear. Per the germline V gene, CDR1 is LNHDA and CDR2 is SQIVND (reference sequence). The CDR3 covers 12 residues. V shed 6 bases and J shed 4 bases, with 7 bases lying between them. CDR3: CASSAAGNTIYV. Written as DNA, the CDR3 is TGTGCCAGTAGCGCGGCGGGAAACACCATATATGTT.

This sequence joins TRBV27 and TRBJ1-6; D uncertain. CDR1 MNHEY and CDR2 SMNVEV come from the germline V gene (reference sequence). V lost 5 bases to trimming and J lost 7 bases, with 12 bases between them. This CDR3 has 14 amino acids. The CDR3: CASSPQAPNSPLHF. The CDR3 bases are TGTGCCAGCAGTCCCCAGGCGCCGAATTCACCCCTCCACTTT.

This clone has just a few counts. The genes are TRBV4-2 and TRBJ1-4; D call uncertain. The V end was cut by 1 base, the J end by 7 bases, with 16 bases between. The CDR3 spans 16 residues. Per the germline V gene, CDR1 is LGHNA and CDR2 is YNFKEQ. As DNA, the CDR3 is TGTGCCAGCAGCCAAGCGGTTACGGGTGTTGGTGAAAAACTGTTTTTT. The encoded protein is CASSQAVTGVGEKLFF.

This rearrangement joins TRBV6-1 to TRBJ2-4; 10 nucleotides match TRBD1. The J segment lost 3 bases and the V segment lost 1 base, leaving 0 bases of the junction unmatched. CDR1 and CDR2 from the germline V gene are MNHNS and SASEGT. CDR3 length equals 15 residues. The CDR3 DNA is TGTGCCAGCAGTGAAGGGACAGGGGGCAAAAACATTCAGTACTTC. Translating gives CASSEGTGGKNIQYF.

J is TRBJ2-7 and V is TRBV10-3; 7 bases line up with TRBD2. The CDR3 spans 15 residues. J was trimmed by 7 bases and V by 2 bases; bases with no gene match: 11. Germline V gene sequence: CDR1 ENHRY, CDR2 SYGVKD. The CDR3 loop reads CAISEGRRESREQYV. The CDR3 DNA reads TGTGCCATCAGTGAGGGCCGGCGGGAGTCTAGGGAGCAGTACGTC.

The rearrangement uses TRBV6-1 and TRBJ1-5; D unresolved. Germline values: CDR1 MNHNS, CDR2 SASEGT. Trimming left V 10 bases short and J 3 bases short, with 16 bases between. The CDR3 sequence is 14 residues long. CDR3 nucleotides: TGTGCCACCCAGATTGGCCTCAACAATCAGCCCCAGCATTTT. It encodes CATQIGLNNQPQHF.

This clone was detected only a few times. The chain combines TRBV6-1 with TRBJ1-5, with unresolved D. Germline CDR1 and CDR2: MNHNS and SASEGT. The CDR3 extends over 16 amino acids. V lost 3 bases to trimming and J lost 3 bases, with 15 bases between them. This CDR3 is CASSDTGFNLNQPQHF. As DNA, the CDR3 is TGTGCCAGCAGTGATACCGGGTTTAACCTCAATCAGCCCCAGCATTTT.

This clone was seen a handful of times. One end of the junction varies from germline; a read error may be responsible. J is TRBJ2-5 and V is TRBV5-1; a possible D gene is TRBD1 (6 bases). Germline CDR1 and CDR2: SGHRS and YFSETQ. The length of the CDR3 is 14 residues. For the CDR3, the DNA is TGCGTCAGCACGAACGGCAGGGGAAGAGAGACCCAGTACTTC. Protein sequence: CVSTNGRGRETQYF.

The chain couples TRBV7-9 to TRBJ1-1; D is possibly TRBD1 (5 bases). Germline V gives CDR1 SEHNR, CDR2 FQNEAQ (reference sequence). The germline V and J ends were trimmed by 4 bases and 4 bases, with 13 bases remaining between them. The CDR3 is 14 amino acids. The CDR3 DNA reads as TGTGCCAGCAGCTCCTGGGGAAGGGGCACTGAAGCTTTCTTT. Encoded protein: CASSSWGRGTEAFF.

The chain is built from TRBV29-1 and TRBJ1-1; TRBD1 might be the D (5 bases). CDR1 SQVTM and CDR2 ANQGSEA come from the germline V gene. CDR3 size: 12 residues. Trimming stripped 6 bases from V and 0 bases from J, with 8 bases between. In DNA, the CDR3 is TGCAGCGTCGGACACATGAACACTGAAGCTTTCTTT. Its translation: CSVGHMNTEAFF.

This clone turned up a few times. V gene TRBV7-2 combines with J gene TRBJ2-2; D might be TRBD2 (6 bases). Per germline, CDR1 SGHTA and CDR2 FQGNSA. The CDR3 runs 16 residues. Trimming removed 5 bases from V and 7 bases from J, with 20 bases in between. CDR3 DNA: TGTGCCAGCAGCCCAAACACCGGGAGCCTAGGCGGGGAGCTGTTTTTT. Protein sequence: CASSPNTGSLGGELFF.

The rearrangement links TRBV11-2 to TRBJ2-3, with 11 bases fitting TRBD2. J was trimmed by 4 bases and V by 3 bases; bases with no gene match: 3. The V gene's germline CDR1 is SGHAT and CDR2 FQNNGV. The CDR3 consists of 15 residues. The CDR3: CASSFLAGGPDTQYF. CDR3 coding DNA: TGTGCCAGCAGCTTTTTAGCGGGGGGGCCAGATACGCAGTATTTT.

V is TRBV12-5 and J is TRBJ2-1, with D possibly TRBD1 on 5 matching bases. Germline CDR1 reads LGHNT; CDR2 reads FRNRAP. V lost 5 bases and J lost 3, with 11 bases in between. The length of the CDR3 is 14 residues. CDR3 amino acids: CASGARDSYNEQFF. Written as DNA, the CDR3 is TGTGCTAGTGGTGCTCGTGACAGCTACAATGAGCAGTTCTTC. The variable domain in full, completed from reference TRBV12-5 and TRBJ2-1, reads DARVTQTPRHKVTEMGQEVTMRCQPILGHNTVFWYRQTMMQGLELLAYFRNRAPLDDSGMPKDRFSAEMPDATLATLKIQPSEPRDSAVYFCASGARDSYNEQFFGPGTRLTVL.

This clone was seen a handful of times. The V gene is TRBV30, the J gene TRBJ2-1, with TRBD2 identical over 9 bases. J was trimmed by 6 bases and V by 7 bases; bases with no gene match: 10. Germline-derived CDR1 and CDR2 are GTSNPN and SVGIG (reference sequence). The CDR3 is 14 residues long. The CDR3, as DNA: TGTGCCTCGGACCAGCGGGAGGTGGTCAATGAGCAGTTCTTC. Protein: CASDQREVVNEQFF.

This clone was picked up a small number of times. The chain uses TRBV2 and TRBJ2-7; D call uncertain. Trimming removed 6 bases from V and 2 bases from J, with 11 bases in between. Germline CDR1 reads SNHLY; CDR2 reads FYNNEI. The CDR3 consists of 13 residues. CDR3 loop: CASSHDGPYEQYV. The CDR3 DNA sequence: TGTGCCAGCAGCCACGATGGGCCCTACGAGCAGTACGTC.

The chain uses TRBV19 and TRBJ1-2; 9 positions agree with TRBD1. Germline V gene sequence: CDR1 LNHDA, CDR2 SQIVND (reference sequence). The CDR3 sequence is 14 residues long. V lost 4 bases to trimming and J lost 6 bases; unmatched junction nucleotides: 6. The CDR3 region has the DNA TGTGCCAGTAGTACCGGGACAGGGTCCCATGGCTACACCTTC. The encoded protein is CASSTGTGSHGYTF.

The chain combines TRBV7-8 with TRBJ2-5; D is uncertain. This CDR3 contains 13 residues. From germline, CDR1 is SGHVS and CDR2 FQNEAQ. V shed 3 bases and J shed 5 bases, with 10 bases lying between them. The CDR3: CASSFPPQETQYF. The CDR3 DNA reads TGTGCCAGCAGCTTCCCGCCCCAGGAGACCCAGTACTTC.